This record concerns one T cell receptor beta chain sequence. TCRdb's table, derived via immunoSEQ multiplex PCR, lists solely in-frame clones and lacks some. The repertoire includes a few hundred thousand clones, approximately 90% of them detected once, and under 3.5% sits in the top ten. The sample belongs to a study of blood T cell repertoires in COVID-19. Germline CDR1 reads MNHNY; CDR2 reads SVGAGI (reference sequence). The CDR3 is made up of 15 amino acids. Deletions cut 2 bases from V and 2 bases from J, with 12 bases between. The sequence derives from a woman between 50 and 59 years old who had recovered from COVID-19. What was sequenced was PBMCs or T cells enriched from blood (not recorded which). This rearrangement joins TRBV6-6 to TRBJ1-2; the D gene is possibly TRBD1 (5 bases). The CDR3 sequence: CASSYTDRGNYGYTF. The CDR3 bases are TGTGCCAGCAGTTACACCGACCGGGGGAACTATGGCTACACCTTC.